This entry features one T cell receptor (beta chain) sequence. No antigen is known for it. Germline and junction disagree at one end, which may indicate a read error. CDR1 and CDR2, per the germline V gene, are LGHNA and YNFKEQ. The CDR3 spans 16 residues, from the cysteine through the phenylalanine. Of the read, only the CDR3 DNA is kept; its 48 bases are in frame from base 1. Starting from 450 to 500 ng total RNA, TCRbeta-specific cDNA was produced by reverse transcription with a constant-region primer and ProtoScript II reverse transcriptase. Three nested multiplex PCR rounds, following a slightly modified ARM-PCR procedure, were used to build the TCRbeta libraries. Each of the first two PCR rounds ran for approximately 10 cycles using multiplex TRBV1-TRBV30 forward primers together with a Cbeta reverse primer. Sample barcodes and Illumina adapters were attached in a final 25-cycle PCR using Deep VentR polymerase. Before sequencing, amplicons between 200 and 500 bp were purified from gel using a QIAquick gel extraction kit. An Illumina HiSeq 2500 was used to sequence the TCRbeta amplicons with 250-bp paired-end reads. In the original analysis: To recover full CDR3 sequences, reads were quality-trimmed using Trimmomatic v0.33 and paired reads were then merged using FLASH v1.2.11. MiGEC v1.2.1b assigned V, D and J germline segments to the rearranged TCRbeta sequences. Clonotype statistics, along with Shannon-Wiener diversity indices, were calculated using VDJtools v1.0.0. To reduce sampling bias, subsequent analyses other than the diversity analysis used only the 250 most abundant clonotypes in each sample. Clones were called with MiXCR by TCRdb after fastp trimmed the public reads at Q25, and only in-frame beta chains were retained. Merged by CDR3 protein, the rows form single entries marked with the most common genes and DNA. The V and J calls reflect TCRdb's pipeline rather than the authors' work. The sample records about 120,000 distinct CDR3 sequences, around 70% of which are singletons. The ten largest clones take up over 7.5% of the sample.

This record belongs to a study of tumor-infiltrating lymphocytes in primary liver carcinoma (dated 2017 in TCRdb). The study in broad terms: Hepatocellular carcinoma (four) or combined HCC and intrahepatic cholangiocarcinoma (one) was present in the five patients, who were three men and two women aged 30 to 69 years. The five patients had tumors staged T1-T3 N0M0, with maximum diameters ranging from roughly 4.2 to 11 cm. Each sample produced roughly 3.65 to 8 million productive TCRbeta reads, and read depth showed no significant difference between tissue types. For each liver tumor, the study sampled five regions along with adjacent normal tissue and blood, and applied TCRbeta repertoire sequencing, expression microarrays and whole-exome sequencing. A total of 35 specimens from 5 patients went through TCRbeta repertoire sequencing, namely 25 tumor regions, 5 adjacent noncancerous liver tissues and 5 peripheral blood samples. High reproducibility was observed for the technical replicate repertoires, with mean shared-clone rates around 0.89 and correlation coefficients above 0.95. General study outcomes and caveats: The top 250 clones accounted for a significantly greater share of the repertoire in tumors than in blood (p = 0.039). Consistent with antigen-driven expansion, pairs of tumor regions showed higher repertoire overlap (mean roughly 36%) than either tumor-adjacent pairs (around 17%) or tumor-blood pairs (approximately 14%). Only the TCR beta chain was sequenced, so true repertoire diversity is likely underestimated because unpaired alpha chains were not captured. Because the samples were bulk and unsorted, CD4+ and CD8+ T cell repertoires could not be compared. Only 4 or 5 patients were included in the study, and the authors note that the findings should be validated in a larger study.

Without any cell sorting, total RNA and DNA were extracted together from 20-30 mg of bulk tissue using the AllPrep DNA/RNA mini kit. Between late 2015 and March 2016, roughly 5 patients in China with histopathologically diagnosed primary liver carcinoma had their tumors surgically resected. Patients had chronic HBV infection and were treatment-naive at sampling. Pieces of fresh tumor and adjacent tissue were cut in half, with one half kept in RNAlater at -80 degrees C and the other half sent for histology. The origin of this receptor is a woman aged 55 to 70 with primary liver carcinoma and hepatitis B virus infection. The rearrangement combines TRBV4-2 with TRBJ2-2, with 7 junctional bases fitting TRBD2. The source material was tumor-adjacent normal liver tissue. The CDR3 protein is CASSSPGLSNTGELFF. The sequenced DNA: TGTGCCAGCAGCTCCCCGGGACTATCTAACACCGGGGAGTTGTTTTTT.